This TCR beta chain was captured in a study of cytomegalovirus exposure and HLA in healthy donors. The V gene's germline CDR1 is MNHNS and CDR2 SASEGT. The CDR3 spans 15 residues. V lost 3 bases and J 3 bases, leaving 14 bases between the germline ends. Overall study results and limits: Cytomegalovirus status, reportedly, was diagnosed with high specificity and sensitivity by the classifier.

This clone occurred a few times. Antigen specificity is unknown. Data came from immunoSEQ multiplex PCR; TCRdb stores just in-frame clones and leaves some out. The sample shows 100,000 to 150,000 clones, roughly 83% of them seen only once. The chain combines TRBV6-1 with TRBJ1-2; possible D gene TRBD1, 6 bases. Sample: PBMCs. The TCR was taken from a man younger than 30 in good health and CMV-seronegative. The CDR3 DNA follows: TGTGCCAGCAGTGACGGGCAGGGGTTAGACTATGGCTACACCTTC. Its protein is CASSDGQGLDYGYTF.